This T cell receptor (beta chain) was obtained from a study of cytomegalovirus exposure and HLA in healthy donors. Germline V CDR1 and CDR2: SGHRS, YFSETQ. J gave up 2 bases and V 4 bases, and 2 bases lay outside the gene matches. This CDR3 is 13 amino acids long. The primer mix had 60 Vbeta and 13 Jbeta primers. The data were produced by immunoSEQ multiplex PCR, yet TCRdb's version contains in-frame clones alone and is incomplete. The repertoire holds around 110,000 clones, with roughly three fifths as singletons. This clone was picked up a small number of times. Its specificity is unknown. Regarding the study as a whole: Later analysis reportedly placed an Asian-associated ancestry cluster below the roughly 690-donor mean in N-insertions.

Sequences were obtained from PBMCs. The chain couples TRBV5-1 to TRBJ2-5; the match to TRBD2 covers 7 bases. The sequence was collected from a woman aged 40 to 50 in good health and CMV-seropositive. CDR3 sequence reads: CASSGGGQETQYF. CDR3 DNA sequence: TGCGCCAGCAGCGGCGGGGGACAAGAGACCCAGTACTTC.